This TCR beta chain is drawn from a study of blood T cell repertoires in COVID-19. TCRdb keeps only in-frame clones here, not all; method: immunoSEQ multiplex PCR. Of 150,000 to 200,000 clones detected, about 83% appear once; the ten largest clones hold approximately 12%. Germline V gene lookup returns CDR1 SGDLS and CDR2 YYNGEE. The CDR3 is 16 residues long. The junction had 9 bases not matched to a gene; V was cut back by 3 bases and J by 4 bases. Sequencing input: peripheral blood. This clonotype originated in a woman in her 70s with COVID-19, enrolled during active disease. The chain employs TRBV9 and TRBJ2-3; 9 positions agree with TRBD2. This CDR3 is CASSETSGSVSDTQYF. The CDR3 nucleotides are TGTGCCAGCAGCGAAACTAGCGGGTCGGTTTCAGATACGCAGTATTTT.